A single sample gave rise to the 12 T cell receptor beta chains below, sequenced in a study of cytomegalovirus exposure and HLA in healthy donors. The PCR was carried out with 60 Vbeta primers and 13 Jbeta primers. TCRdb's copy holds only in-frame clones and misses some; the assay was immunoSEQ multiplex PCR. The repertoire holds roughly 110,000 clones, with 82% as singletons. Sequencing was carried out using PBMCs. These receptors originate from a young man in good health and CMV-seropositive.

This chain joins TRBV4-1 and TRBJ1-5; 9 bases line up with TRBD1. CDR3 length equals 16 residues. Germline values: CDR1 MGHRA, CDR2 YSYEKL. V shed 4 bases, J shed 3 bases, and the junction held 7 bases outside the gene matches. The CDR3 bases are TGCGCCAGCAGCCCTAGGGGACAGGGAATCAATCAGCCCCAGCATTTT. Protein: CASSPRGQGINQPQHF.

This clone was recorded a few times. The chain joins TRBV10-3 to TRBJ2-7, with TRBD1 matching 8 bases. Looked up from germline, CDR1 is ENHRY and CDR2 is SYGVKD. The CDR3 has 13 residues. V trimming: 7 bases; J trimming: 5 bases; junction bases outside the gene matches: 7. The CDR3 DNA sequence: TGTGCCATCACCCGGGACAGGTCCCACGAGCAGTACTTC. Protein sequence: CAITRDRSHEQYF.

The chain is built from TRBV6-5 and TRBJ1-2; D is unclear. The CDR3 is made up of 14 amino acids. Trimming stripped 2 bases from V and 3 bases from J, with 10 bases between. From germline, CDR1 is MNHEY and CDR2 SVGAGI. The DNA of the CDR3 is TGTGCCAGCAGTTACCCCCCAACGGACTATGGCTACACCTTC. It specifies CASSYPPTDYGYTF.

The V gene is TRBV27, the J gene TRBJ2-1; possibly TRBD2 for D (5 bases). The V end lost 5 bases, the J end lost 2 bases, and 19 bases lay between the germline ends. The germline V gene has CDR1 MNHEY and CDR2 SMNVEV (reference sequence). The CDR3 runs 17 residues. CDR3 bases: TGTGCCAGCAGTCCCGCCCCTACTAGGGAACCCTACAATGAGCAGTTCTTC. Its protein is CASSPAPTREPYNEQFF.

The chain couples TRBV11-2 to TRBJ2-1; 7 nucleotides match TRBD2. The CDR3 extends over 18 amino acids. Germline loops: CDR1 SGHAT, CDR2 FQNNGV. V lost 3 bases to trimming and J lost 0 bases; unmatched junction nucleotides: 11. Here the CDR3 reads CASSFLTAGRSSYNEQFF. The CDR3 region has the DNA TGTGCCAGCAGCTTCCTCACAGCGGGGAGGAGCTCCTACAATGAGCAGTTCTTC.

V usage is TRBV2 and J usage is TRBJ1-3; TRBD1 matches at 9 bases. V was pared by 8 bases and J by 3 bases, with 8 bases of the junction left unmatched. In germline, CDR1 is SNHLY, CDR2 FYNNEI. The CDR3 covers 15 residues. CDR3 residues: CASGTGQGYGNTIYF. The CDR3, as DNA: TGTGCCAGCGGGACGGGACAGGGTTATGGAAACACCATATATTTT.

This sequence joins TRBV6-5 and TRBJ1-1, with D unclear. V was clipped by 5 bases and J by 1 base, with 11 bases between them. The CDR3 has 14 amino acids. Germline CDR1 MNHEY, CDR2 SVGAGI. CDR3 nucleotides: TGTGCCAGCAGTACAAAAACACGGAACACTGAAGCTTTCTTT. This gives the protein CASSTKTRNTEAFF.

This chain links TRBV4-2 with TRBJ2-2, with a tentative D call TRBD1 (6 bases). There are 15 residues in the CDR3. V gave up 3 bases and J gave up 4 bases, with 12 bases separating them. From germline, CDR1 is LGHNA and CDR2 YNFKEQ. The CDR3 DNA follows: TGTGCCAGCAGCCAGTCCACAGGGACCACCGGGGAGCTGTTTTTT. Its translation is CASSQSTGTTGELFF.

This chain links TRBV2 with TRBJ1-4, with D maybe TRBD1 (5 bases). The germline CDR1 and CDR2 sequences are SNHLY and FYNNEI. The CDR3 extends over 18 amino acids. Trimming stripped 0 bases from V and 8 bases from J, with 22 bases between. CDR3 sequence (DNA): TGTGCCAGCAGTGAAGCGGGAAAGGGCGCGGGGGGATTGGAAAAACTGTTTTTT. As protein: CASSEAGKGAGGLEKLFF.

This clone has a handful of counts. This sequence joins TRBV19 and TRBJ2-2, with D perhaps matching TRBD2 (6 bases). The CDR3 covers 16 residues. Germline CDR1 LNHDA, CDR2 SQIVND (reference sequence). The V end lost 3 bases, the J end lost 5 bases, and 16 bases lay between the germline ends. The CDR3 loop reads CASSIPRGWGTGELFF. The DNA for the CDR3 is TGTGCCAGTAGTATCCCCCGGGGGTGGGGTACCGGGGAGCTGTTTTTT.

The CDR3 sequence is CASSSSGLAAYEQYF. The CDR3 coding sequence is TGTGCCAGCAGCTCCTCCGGGCTAGCGGCCTACGAGCAGTACTTC. The chain couples TRBV13 to TRBJ2-7, with TRBD2 matching over 7 bases. In germline, CDR1 is PRHDT, CDR2 FYEKMQ (reference sequence). Trimming at V came to 4 bases and at J to 2 bases, leaving 8 bases not matched to a gene. The CDR3 is 15 residues long.

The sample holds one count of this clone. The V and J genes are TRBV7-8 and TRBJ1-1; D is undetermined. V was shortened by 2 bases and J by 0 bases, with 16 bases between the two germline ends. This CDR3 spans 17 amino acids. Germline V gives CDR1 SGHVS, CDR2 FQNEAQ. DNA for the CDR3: TGTGCCAGCAGCTTAAATATAGTCGGGGTGATGAACACTGAAGCTTTCTTT. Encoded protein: CASSLNIVGVMNTEAFF. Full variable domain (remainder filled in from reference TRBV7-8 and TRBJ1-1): GAGVSQSPRYKVAKRGQDVALRCDPISGHVSLFWYQQALGQGPEFLTYFQNEAQLDKSGLPSDRFFAERPEGSVSTLKIQRTQQEDSAVYLCASSLNIVGVMNTEAFFGQGTRLTVV.